These 24 T cell receptor beta chains share one sample of origin, sequenced in a study of shared T cell receptors in the human thymus. The method was immunoSEQ multiplex PCR; TCRdb's version includes in-frame clones alone and lacks a portion of them. The table shows hundreds of thousands of clones, with about 89% occurring only once. This sample was shared with a second study, whose subject was human thymus T cells.

The sequenced material came from thymocytes. The origin of the receptors is a boy in the first two years of life with a congenital heart defect.

This clone was detected once. The chain couples TRBV15 to TRBJ2-5; 7 nucleotides agree with TRBD1. Germline lookup yields CDR1 LNHNV and CDR2 YYDKDF (reference sequence). V gave up 5 bases and J gave up 0 bases; unmatched junction bases: 9. This CDR3 region has 16 residues. This chain's CDR3 is CATSFNRDRYQETQYF. For the CDR3, the DNA is TGTGCCACCAGCTTCAACCGGGACAGATACCAAGAGACCCAGTACTTC.

V gene TRBV4-2 combines with J gene TRBJ1-2; perhaps TRBD1 as D (6 bases). Trimming stripped 1 base from V and 4 bases from J, with 10 bases between. CDR1 is LGHNA and CDR2 is YNFKEQ in the germline V gene. This CDR3 contains 14 residues. The CDR3 here is CASSQGTVTYGYTF. The CDR3 coding sequence is TGTGCCAGCAGCCAAGGGACAGTGACCTATGGCTACACCTTC.

The chain links TRBV5-8 to TRBJ1-2; D call uncertain. Trimming shortened V by 0 bases and J by 8 bases, and 26 bases separated the two germline ends. From germline, CDR1 is SGHTS and CDR2 YDEGEE. This CDR3 region has 18 residues. The CDR3 DNA is TGTGCCAGCAGCTTGGCGCCCCATCGTGAGTCCGCGATATTAGGCTACACCTTC. It is translated as CASSLAPHRESAILGYTF.

The chain joins TRBV5-4 to TRBJ2-3, with 7 bases aligning to TRBD1. The V gene's germline CDR1 is SGHNT and CDR2 YYREEE (reference sequence). The V gene end was trimmed by 4 bases and the J gene end by 3 bases; junction bases not matched to a gene: 14. There are 17 residues in the CDR3. This CDR3 is CASSPTNPGQLTDTQYF. The CDR3 DNA sequence: TGTGCCAGCAGCCCAACTAACCCGGGACAGCTTACAGATACGCAGTATTTT.

This chain links TRBV9 with TRBJ1-1; D unclear. The CDR3 sequence is 14 residues long. Germline CDR1 SGDLS, CDR2 YYNGEE. V was clipped by 7 bases and J by 0 bases, with 13 bases between them. The CDR3 nucleotides are TGTGCCAGCGGAGGTGTCGGAATGAACACTGAAGCTTTCTTT. It translates to CASGGVGMNTEAFF.

The CDR3 DNA reads TGCGCCAGCAGCCAAGACGGACTAGCGGGAGGGTACAATGAGCAGTTCTTC. Protein sequence: CASSQDGLAGGYNEQFF. V and J are TRBV4-3 and TRBJ2-1, with 15 bases lining up with TRBD2. This CDR3 region has 17 residues. Unmatched junction bases numbered 1, after V lost 0 bases and J lost 4 bases. CDR1 is LGHNA, CDR2 YSLEER, per germline.

The genes are TRBV5-1 and TRBJ1-4; D unresolved. CDR1 is SGHRS and CDR2 is YFSETQ in the germline V gene. Trimming removed 4 bases at V and 8 bases at J, with 18 bases between. The CDR3 runs 15 residues. CDR3 region: CASSPNPDGSEKLFF. The CDR3 DNA reads as TGCGCCAGCAGCCCTAACCCAGACGGGAGCGAAAAACTGTTTTTT.

This clone was counted a single time. Within the sample, other DNA sequences also encode this same CDR3. This chain uses TRBV6-5 with TRBJ2-5; TRBD2 matches at 11 bases. V dropped 4 bases and J dropped 5; count of bases not matched to a gene: 6. Germline CDR1 is MNHEY and CDR2 is SVGAGI. The CDR3 is 15 amino acids. CDR3 in amino acids: CASSSLAGGPETQYF. The CDR3 DNA reads as TGTGCCAGCAGTTCCTTAGCGGGAGGGCCGGAGACCCAGTACTTC.

V gene TRBV10-3 combines with J gene TRBJ2-2; no reliable D call. Germline CDR1 and CDR2: ENHRY and SYGVKD. V was pared by 6 bases and J by 0 bases, with 8 bases between. The CDR3 length is 14 residues. Here the CDR3 reads CAISPQPNTGELFF. Written as DNA, the CDR3 is TGTGCCATCAGCCCACAGCCGAACACCGGGGAGCTGTTTTTT.

This clone was picked up a small number of times. V is TRBV19 and J is TRBJ2-1; D uncertain. There are 11 residues in the CDR3. V lost 9 bases, J lost 9 bases, and 12 bases lay in between. Germline CDR1 is LNHDA and CDR2 is SQIVND (reference sequence). The CDR3 bases are TGTGCCAGCCGAGGTCCGGGTGAGCAGTTCTTC. This sequence encodes CASRGPGEQFF.

The CDR3 loop is CAWSVCGNTGELFF. CDR3 in DNA: TGTGCCTGGAGTGTATGCGGGAACACCGGGGAGCTGTTTTTT. This chain links TRBV30 with TRBJ2-2; D ambiguous. Trimming took off 0 bases at V and 1 base at J, with 6 bases between the two ends. Germline V gene sequence: CDR1 GTSNPN, CDR2 SVGIG (reference sequence). The CDR3 length is 14 residues.

V and J are TRBV4-2 and TRBJ1-6, with TRBD1 as a possible D gene (5 bases). The CDR3 has 14 amino acids. The germline gives CDR1 LGHNA, CDR2 YNFKEQ. The V end lost 5 bases, the J end lost 10 bases, and 15 bases lay between the germline ends. This chain's CDR3 is CASSCRDLDSPLHF. The CDR3 nucleotides read TGTGCCAGCAGCTGCCGGGACTTGGACTCACCCCTCCACTTT.

The chain recombines TRBV7-6 with TRBJ1-2; TRBD1 might be the D (6 bases). The ends were cut back, 1 base at V and 7 bases at J, with 16 bases in the middle. Per the germline V gene, CDR1 is SGHVS and CDR2 is FNYEAQ. There are 15 residues in the CDR3. CDR3 nucleotide sequence: TGTGCCAGCAGCTTAGGCCCAGGGACACCGTTTGGCTACACCTTC. Translation gives CASSLGPGTPFGYTF.

The chain combines TRBV11-2 with TRBJ1-1; D might be TRBD1 (5 bases). Germline CDR1 SGHAT, CDR2 FQNNGV. The CDR3 is 10 residues long. Trimming took off 4 bases at V and 11 bases at J, with 8 bases between the two ends. CDR3 in DNA: TGTGCCAGCAGCTCCCGGGGGGCTTTCTTT. Residues: CASSSRGAFF.

The gene calls are TRBV7-2 and TRBJ2-7, with TRBD2 as a possible D gene (6 bases). This CDR3 has 16 amino acids. Trimming cost V 4 bases and J 3 bases, with 19 bases left between them. Per the germline V gene, CDR1 is SGHTA and CDR2 is FQGNSA. This CDR3 reads CASSSEGDSSGYEQYF. As DNA, the CDR3 is TGTGCCAGCAGCTCGGAGGGAGATTCCTCCGGCTACGAGCAGTACTTC.

This clone was counted between two and nine times. The genes are TRBV27 and TRBJ1-2; 9 bases align to TRBD1. From germline, CDR1 is MNHEY and CDR2 SMNVEV (reference sequence). Unmatched junction bases numbered 9, after V lost 4 bases and J lost 3 bases. The CDR3 extends over 16 amino acids. The DNA of the CDR3 is TGTGCCAGCAGTTCCGCCGGGACAGGGAGGCACTATGGCTACACCTTC. This codes for CASSSAGTGRHYGYTF.

The chain couples TRBV2 to TRBJ1-5; D is uncertain. This CDR3 spans 13 amino acids. Germline CDR1 reads SNHLY; CDR2 reads FYNNEI. Deletions cut 6 bases from V and 2 bases from J, with 8 bases between. The CDR3 spells CASRVGGNQPQHF. Here the CDR3 DNA reads TGTGCCAGCAGAGTCGGGGGCAATCAGCCCCAGCATTTT.

V usage is TRBV18 and J usage is TRBJ1-1, with 8 bases identical to TRBD1. After removal of 0 bases from V and 1 base from J, the junction contained 1 base not matched to a gene. Germline V gene lookup returns CDR1 KGHSH and CDR2 LQKENI. The CDR3 extends over 15 amino acids. The CDR3 bases are TGTGCCAGCTCACCACCGGGACAGGAGAACACTGAAGCTTTCTTT. This translates into CASSPPGQENTEAFF.

V and J are TRBV5-1 and TRBJ2-3; D unclear. Germline loops: CDR1 SGHRS, CDR2 YFSETQ. This CDR3 spans 15 amino acids. The V and J ends lost 0 bases and 0 bases respectively, with 8 bases between them. As DNA, the CDR3 is TGCGCCAGCAGCTTGGTCGGTGCTAGCACAGATACGCAGTATTTT. Its protein product is CASSLVGASTDTQYF.

The J gene is TRBJ2-5, the V gene TRBV27; 11 bases agree with TRBD2. The length of the CDR3 is 16 residues. V shed 2 bases and J 5 bases; nucleotides not matched to a gene: 7. Germline lookup yields CDR1 MNHEY and CDR2 SMNVEV (reference sequence). The CDR3 nucleotides are TGTGCCAGCAGTTTAGGGGTAGCGGGGGGGCTCGAGACCCAGTACTTC. This codes for CASSLGVAGGLETQYF.

The chain combines TRBV27 with TRBJ2-7; 9 nucleotides match TRBD1. Germline CDR1 MNHEY, CDR2 SMNVEV (reference sequence). The CDR3 loop spans 16 amino acids. The V segment lost 6 bases and the J segment 0 bases; nucleotides outside the gene matches: 9. The CDR3 region has the DNA TGTGCCAGCAGGCTCGAAGGGGGACAGGGCTCCTACGAGCAGTACTTC. It encodes CASRLEGGQGSYEQYF.

The chain has TRBV12-5 and TRBJ2-5; D is uncertain. The J call may be mistaken, given a closer DNA end match to TRBJ2-7. The CDR3 contains 14 residues. Germline V gene lookup returns CDR1 LGHNT and CDR2 FRNRAP. The CDR3 DNA reads as TGTGCTAGTGCAGAGGAGAATTCTAACTACGAGCAGTACTTC. This sequence encodes CASAEENSNYEQYF.

The rearrangement uses TRBV15 and TRBJ1-1; no firm D call. V shed 6 bases and J shed 1 base, with 12 bases lying between them. CDR3 length: 14 amino acids. The V gene's germline CDR1 is LNHNV and CDR2 YYDKDF (reference sequence). The CDR3 DNA reads TGTGCCACCAGTTTGCGACACCCGAACACTGAAGCTTTCTTT. Its protein is CATSLRHPNTEAFF. Combining the CDR3 with reference TRBV15 and TRBJ1-1 gives the whole variable domain DAMVIQNPRYQVTQFGKPVTLSCSQTLNHNVMYWYQQKSSQAPKLLFHYYDKDFNNEADTPDNFQSRRPNTSFCFLDIRSPGLGDTAMYLCATSLRHPNTEAFFGQGTRLTVV.

This sequence joins TRBV4-3 and TRBJ2-7; D perhaps matches TRBD1 (5 bases). CDR3 length: 13 residues. CDR1 is LGHNA, CDR2 YSLEER, per germline. Trimming left V 1 base short and J 4 bases short, with 8 bases between. CDR3 in amino acids: CASSQAGIYEQYF. DNA of the CDR3: TGCGCCAGCAGCCAAGCAGGGATTTACGAGCAGTACTTC.